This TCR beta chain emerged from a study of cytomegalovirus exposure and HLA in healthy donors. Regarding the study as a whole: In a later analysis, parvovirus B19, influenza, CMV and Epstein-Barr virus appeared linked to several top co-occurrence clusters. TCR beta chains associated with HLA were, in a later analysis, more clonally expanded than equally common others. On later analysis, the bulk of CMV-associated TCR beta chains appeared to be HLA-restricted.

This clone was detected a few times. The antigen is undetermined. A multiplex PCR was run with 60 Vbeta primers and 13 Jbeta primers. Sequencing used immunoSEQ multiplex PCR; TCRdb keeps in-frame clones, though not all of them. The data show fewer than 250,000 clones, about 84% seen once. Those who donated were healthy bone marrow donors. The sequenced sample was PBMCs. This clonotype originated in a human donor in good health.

The CDR3, as DNA: TGTGCCAGCAGCAAAGGGACTAGCGGCCACACCGGGGAGCTGTTTTTT. The encoded protein is CASSKGTSGHTGELFF. V is TRBV11-2 and J is TRBJ2-2; 11 bases map to TRBD2. Germline V gene lookup returns CDR1 SGHAT and CDR2 FQNNGV. The CDR3 has 16 amino acids. Losses at the gene ends were 5 bases for V and 3 bases for J; bases not matched to a gene: 5.